The rows below give T cell receptor beta chains drawn from one sample of a study of blood T cells in healthy people across ages. TCRdb fed the 5' RACE reads into MiXCR, producing one record per CDR3 protein. The table includes fewer than 1,000,000 distinct CDR3 sequences, around 42% detected once. Sequencing used blood. The receptors here all came from a man between 60 and 75 years old in good health. Each CDR3 is given with its conserved first and last residue. A D gene is named only where the DNA matches it firmly. For some rows the clone size is stated as once, few or many, or as a class when expanded; others skip it.

j_call v_call clone_size d_call cdr3_nt cdr3_aa
TRBJ1-1 TRBV12-3/TRBV12-4 few - TGTGCCAGCAGTTACACAGGGAGAACTGAAGCTTTCTTT CASSYTGRTEAFF
TRBJ2-3 TRBV25-1 - - TGTGCCAGCAGTGACCCCCAGGGGAGGGGCACAGATACGCAGTATTTT CASSDPQGRGTDTQYF
TRBJ2-7 TRBV7-2 few - TGTGCCAGCAGCTTCGGCTTTACCTACGAGCAGTACTTC CASSFGFTYEQYF
TRBJ1-1 TRBV28 - - TGTGCCAGCAGTTTACTCAGGGAGATGAACACTGAAGCTTTCTTT CASSLLREMNTEAFF
TRBJ1-2 TRBV4-3 few - TGCGCCAGCAGCCAAGATCGGGCCCGCTATGGCTACACCTTC CASSQDRARYGYTF
TRBJ1-1 TRBV20-1 few - TGCAGTGCTCAACCTACAGCGAACACTGAAGCTTTCTTT CSAQPTANTEAFF
TRBJ1-1 TRBV2 - - TGTGCCAGCAGTGAAGTAGGATTGAACACTGAAGCTTTCTTT CASSEVGLNTEAFF
TRBJ2-7 TRBV2 once TRBD1 TGTGCCAGCAGTCGGACAGGGTATCTCTACGAGCAGTACTTC CASSRTGYLYEQYF
TRBJ2-7 TRBV27 - TRBD1 TGTGCCAGCAGTACTACCTCGACAGGGGTATACGAGCAGTACTTC CASSTTSTGVYEQYF
TRBJ1-1 TRBV13 - - TGTGCCAGCAGCTCCCCGCGGGGGGGTACGAACACTGAAGCTTTCTTT CASSSPRGGTNTEAFF
TRBJ2-4 TRBV3-1 few - TGTGCCAGCAGCTCGAGTGGGCCTTGGGACATTCAGTACTTC CASSSSGPWDIQYF
TRBJ1-2 TRBV4-3 - TRBD1 TGCGCCAGCAGCCAAGAGAGGGACAGTGGGGTTTGTGGCTACACCTTC CASSQERDSGVCGYTF
TRBJ2-5 TRBV29-1 - - TGCAGCGTTTCAATAGGGAGAGAGACCCAGTACTTC CSVSIGRETQYF
TRBJ1-2 TRBV20-1 - TRBD1 TGCAGTGTGCCGCAGTGGGATTACGGGGGGACAGGGGAAGGCTACACCTTC CSVPQWDYGGTGEGYTF
TRBJ2-7 TRBV13 few - TGTGCCAGCAGCCGGAGTAGGGAGCTCTACGAGCAGTACTTC CASSRSRELYEQYF
TRBJ2-7 TRBV20-1 few TRBD1 TGCAGTGCTAGAGTGATTGGGACAGGGACCGATGAGCAGTACTTC CSARVIGTGTDEQYF
TRBJ2-5 TRBV6-5 few - TGTGCCAGCGGGACTTCGAGGGAGCAGTACTTC CASGTSREQYF
TRBJ2-3 TRBV20-1 few TRBD2 TGCAGTGCAGCGGGACTAGCGGGGGGAGGCGGCACAGATACGCAGTATTTT CSAAGLAGGGGTDTQYF
TRBJ2-3 TRBV9 - TRBD1 TGTGCCAGCAGCTCCCGCCGGACAGGGGGCATAGATACGCAGTATTTT CASSSRRTGGIDTQYF
TRBJ1-4 TRBV7-6 - TRBD1 TGTGCCAGCAGCCGGGTTGGGACAGGGCATGAAAAACTGTTTTTT CASSRVGTGHEKLFF
TRBJ2-3 TRBV20-1 many TRBD2 TGCAGTGGCACGGACGGGGGGTATGCGCAGTATTTT CSGTDGGYAQYF
TRBJ2-2 TRBV29-1 - - TGCAGCGCGAGTGGTAGAACCGGGGAGCTGTTTTTT CSASGRTGELFF
TRBJ2-7 TRBV7-2 few TRBD2 TGTGCCAGCAGCTTCACGCGGGGGGGCCCAGGGGAGCAGTACTTC CASSFTRGGPGEQYF
TRBJ2-7 TRBV7-9 - - TGTGCCAGCAGCGTAGATGACCCCTACGAGCAGTACTTC CASSVDDPYEQYF
TRBJ2-5 TRBV27 once TRBD2 TGTGCCAGCAGTTTATCCGGACTAGCGGGGGGGCCAGAGTACTTC CASSLSGLAGGPEYF
TRBJ1-1 TRBV6-4 - - TGTGCCAGCAGTGATGGGCGGACCCGAGAAGCTTTCTTT CASSDGRTREAFF
TRBJ1-1 TRBV20-1 - - TGCAGTGCTAGCATGTCTTCAGGAAACACTGAAGCTTTCTTT CSASMSSGNTEAFF
TRBJ2-2 TRBV5-1 - TRBD1 TGCGCCAGCAGCTCGACAGGGGCCGGGGAGCTGTTTTTT CASSSTGAGELFF
TRBJ2-3 TRBV6-2/TRBV6-3 - TRBD2 TGTGCCAGCAGTATTCTAGCGGGGCCCACAGATACGCAGTATTTT CASSILAGPTDTQYF
TRBJ2-1 TRBV20-1 few TRBD2 TGCAGTGCTAGAGTGGCGGGGGGGATTATAGGGAATGAGCAGTTCTTC CSARVAGGIIGNEQFF
TRBJ2-7 TRBV3-1 once - TGTGCCAGCAGCCAAGACGTAGATTTAGTCTCCTACGAGCAGTACTTC CASSQDVDLVSYEQYF
TRBJ2-3 TRBV27 once - TGTGCCAGCAGTTTGGGGGGGCGGAGCGATACGCAGTATTTT CASSLGGRSDTQYF
TRBJ1-2 TRBV7-9 few TRBD1 TGTGCCAGCAGCCGTGGACAGGGGGACCAGGGTGGCTACACCTTC CASSRGQGDQGGYTF
TRBJ1-1 TRBV5-1 - - TGCGCCAGCAGCGTGGACGGGAACACTGAAGCTTTCTTT CASSVDGNTEAFF
TRBJ2-1 TRBV4-3 - - TGCGCCAGCAGCCCCCTCGGACAGAGCTCCTACAATGAGCAGTTCTTC CASSPLGQSSYNEQFF
TRBJ1-1 TRBV12-5 - - TGTGCTAGTGGTTCAACACTGGGGATTGAAGCTTTCTTT CASGSTLGIEAFF
TRBJ2-7 TRBV7-4 - TRBD1 TGTGCCAGCAGCCGAAAACCTGACAGGGGTAATTCCTACGAGCAGTACTTC CASSRKPDRGNSYEQYF
TRBJ2-3 TRBV9 - - TGTGCCAGCAGCCTCAACAGGGCTACAGATACGCAGTATTTT CASSLNRATDTQYF
TRBJ2-5 TRBV14 - TRBD2 TGTGCCAGCAGCCCAAGGGGACTAACCCAAGAGACCCAGTACTTC CASSPRGLTQETQYF
TRBJ2-7 TRBV2 few TRBD1 TGTGCCAGCAGTGAAGCGGCGGGGACAGGTCTCTACGAGCAGTACTTC CASSEAAGTGLYEQYF
TRBJ2-3 TRBV20-1 few TRBD1 TGCAGTCCAGGACAGGGGGGGATGACAGATACGCAGTATTTT CSPGQGGMTDTQYF
TRBJ1-5 TRBV12-3/TRBV12-4 once - TGTGCCAGCAGTTTAGGACAAGGGCCCCAGCATTTT CASSLGQGPQHF
TRBJ2-2 TRBV7-2 - - TGTGCCAGCAGCGCCGGGGCGAACACCGGGGAGCTGTTTTTT CASSAGANTGELFF
TRBJ2-7 TRBV6-2/TRBV6-3 few TRBD1 TGTGCCAGCAGTAACCGGCACTCTCGGCAGGGGGATCCCTACGAGCAGTACTTC CASSNRHSRQGDPYEQYF
TRBJ2-7 TRBV18 few - TGTGCCAGCTCTCCGGGTCTCCGGAACGAGCAGTACTTC CASSPGLRNEQYF
TRBJ2-3 TRBV3-1 - - TGTGCCAGCAGCCTAAGGACAGCGGAGGCAGATACGCAGTATTTT CASSLRTAEADTQYF
TRBJ2-5 TRBV6-6 - - TGTGCCAGCAGTTCCCTGGACAGCCAAGAGACCCAGTACTTC CASSSLDSQETQYF
TRBJ2-7 TRBV18 - - TGTGCCAGCTCACCACGACAGTCTTACGAGCAGTACTTC CASSPRQSYEQYF
TRBJ2-7 TRBV20-1 many - TGCAGTGCTAGAGATCTAGGGTCCTACGAGCAGTACTTC CSARDLGSYEQYF
TRBJ2-1 TRBV7-2 few TRBD2 TGTGCCAGCAGCCGCCAAAGCGGGGGGCTGTTCAATGAGCAGTTCTTC CASSRQSGGLFNEQFF
TRBJ1-2 TRBV4-3 - TRBD1 TGCGCCAGCAGCCAAGGCTCAGGGGGCATCTATGGCTACACCTTC CASSQGSGGIYGYTF
TRBJ2-5 TRBV7-2 - - TGTGCCGGCAGCTTGTGGACGGAGGAGCAGTACTTC CAGSLWTEEQYF